These T cell receptor beta chains were read from a single sample in a study of OX40 agonist ivuxolimab in advanced cancers. Clones were read by immunoSEQ multiplex PCR, and TCRdb kept only the in-frame ones, dropping some. The table has approximately 89,000 clones, just over 85% seen once; the top ten hold less than 0.85%. Specimen: CD4+ or CD8+ T cells sorted from blood, collected in a trial of the OX40 agonist ivuxolimab. These receptors originate from an adult with an advanced solid tumor such as melanoma, head and neck, liver or kidney cancer. The CDR3 runs from the conserved cysteine through the conserved F or W. The D gene is left open where the match is weak. Some rows mark clone size as missing; the rest say once, few, many or name a class of expanded clone.

J	size	D	V	CDR3	DNA
TRBJ1-4	NA	NA	TRBV5-6	CASSMHWLGEEKLFF	TGTGCCAGCAGCATGCACTGGCTGGGGGAGGAAAAACTGTTTTTT
TRBJ2-5	NA	TRBD1	TRBV4-3	CASSQVFGQGRYQETQYF	TGCGCCAGCAGCCAAGTTTTCGGACAGGGACGGTACCAAGAGACCCAGTACTTC
TRBJ1-2	NA	TRBD1	TRBV15	CATSHDRGPGGYTF	TGTGCCACCAGCCACGACAGGGGGCCAGGCGGCTACACCTTC
TRBJ2-2	few	TRBD2	TRBV7-3	CASGLGNTGELFF	TGTGCCAGCGGACTAGGGAACACCGGGGAGCTGTTTTTT
TRBJ2-3	once	NA	TRBV20-1	CSANPQDTQYF	TGCAGTGCTAACCCGCAGGATACGCAGTATTTT
TRBJ2-5	NA	NA	TRBV5-1	CASSPERGETQYF	TGCGCCAGCAGCCCAGAAAGGGGGGAGACCCAGTACTTC
TRBJ2-3	NA	NA	TRBV11-2	CASSLDPSSDTQYF	TGTGCCAGCAGCTTAGATCCTAGCAGTGATACGCAGTATTTT
TRBJ2-5	NA	NA	TRBV28	CASSLSRPQETQYF	TGTGCCAGCAGTTTATCCCGACCCCAAGAGACCCAGTACTTC
TRBJ1-5	NA	NA	TRBV28	CASRGGNQPQHF	TGTGCCAGCAGAGGGGGTAATCAGCCCCAGCATTTT
TRBJ2-3	NA	TRBD2	TRBV19	CASTTSALSDTQYF	TGTGCCAGTACCACTAGCGCTTTATCTGATACGCAGTATTTT
TRBJ2-5	once	NA	TRBV6-6	CASSWTSSLAVETQYF	TGTGCCAGCAGTTGGACCTCGAGTCTAGCTGTGGAGACCCAGTACTTC
TRBJ2-2	NA	TRBD1	TRBV6-1	CASSGWTGGNGELFF	TGTGCCAGCAGTGGTTGGACAGGGGGTAACGGGGAGCTGTTTTTT
TRBJ2-7	NA	TRBD2	TRBV7-6	CASSLALAGVYEQYF	TGTGCCAGCAGCTTAGCGCTAGCGGGGGTCTACGAGCAGTACTTC
TRBJ2-7	NA	NA	TRBV9	CASSGMDPGFGEQYF	TGTGCCAGCAGCGGGATGGACCCTGGTTTTGGCGAGCAGTACTTC
TRBJ2-2	NA	TRBD2	TRBV25-1	CASSEAGANTGELFF	TGTGCCAGCAGTGAGGCGGGAGCTAACACCGGGGAGCTGTTTTTT
TRBJ2-5	NA	NA	TRBV7-2	CASSSYQETQYF	TGTGCCAGCAGCTCATACCAAGAGACCCAGTACTTC
TRBJ2-7	NA	NA	TRBV9	CASSPKSQGVTYEQYF	TGTGCCAGCAGCCCAAAATCCCAGGGTGTCACCTACGAGCAGTACTTC
TRBJ2-5	NA	NA	TRBV6-6	CASRQGGVETQYF	TGTGCCAGCCGCCAAGGAGGGGTCGAGACCCAGTACTTC
TRBJ2-7	NA	NA	TRBV30	CAYIAGAEYEQYF	TGTGCCTACATAGCCGGAGCGGAATACGAGCAGTACTTC
TRBJ2-1	NA	TRBD2	TRBV5-1	CASSLGGGSYNEQFF	TGCGCCAGCAGCTTGGGCGGGGGATCCTACAATGAGCAGTTCTTC